This T cell receptor (beta chain) was identified in a study of shared clonotypes between healthy human individuals. Study-wide findings and caveats: Clonotype sharing levels among donors were expected to vary with sequencing depth.

The CDR3 has 15 residues. Germline values: CDR1 SGHRS, CDR2 YFSETQ. Trimming shortened V by 2 bases and J by 0 bases, and 8 bases separated the two germline ends. Regarding this clone: Its antigen is unknown. This sample includes further DNA sequences coding for the same CDR3.

Donors, without exception, were Caucasian adults residing in Nashville, Tennessee. Once extracted for a subset, genomic DNA was divided evenly among several immunoSEQ plates. The sorted-subset replicate PCRs were given around 0.2 ug DNA, which is approximately 30,000 T cell genomes. This table comes from immunoSEQ multiplex PCR, and its TCRdb copy is limited to in-frame clones, with some not included. Among over a million clones listed, approximately 98.5% were seen once. Sequenced sample: naive CD4+ T cells sorted from blood. This sample's subset: CD45RA+ positively selected. The V gene is TRBV5-1, the J gene TRBJ2-2; D gene ambiguous. This TCR came from a man aged 25 to 40 in good health. The CDR3 DNA sequence: TGCGCCAGCAGCTTTTCTACCGCGAACACCGGGGAGCTGTTTTTT. Protein: CASSFSTANTGELFF.